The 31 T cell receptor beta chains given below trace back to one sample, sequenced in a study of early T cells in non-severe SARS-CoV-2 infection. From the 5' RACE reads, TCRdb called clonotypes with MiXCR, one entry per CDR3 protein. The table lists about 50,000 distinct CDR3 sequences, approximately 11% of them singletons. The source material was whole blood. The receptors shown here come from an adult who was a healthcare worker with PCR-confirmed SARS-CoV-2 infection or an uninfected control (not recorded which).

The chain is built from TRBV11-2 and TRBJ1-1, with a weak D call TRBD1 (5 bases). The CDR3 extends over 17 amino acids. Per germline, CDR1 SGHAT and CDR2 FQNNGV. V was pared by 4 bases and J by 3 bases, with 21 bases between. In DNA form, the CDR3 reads TGTGCCAGCAGCTCGGGGGTGGGGCCCGACCGGGACACTGAAGCTTTCTTT. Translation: CASSSGVGPDRDTEAFF.

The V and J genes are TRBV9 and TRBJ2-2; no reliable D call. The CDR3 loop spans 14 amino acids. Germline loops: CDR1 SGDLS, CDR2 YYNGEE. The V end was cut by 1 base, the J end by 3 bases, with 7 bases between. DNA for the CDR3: TGTGCCAGCAGCGTATGGGCAGACACCGGGGAGCTGTTTTTT. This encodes CASSVWADTGELFF.

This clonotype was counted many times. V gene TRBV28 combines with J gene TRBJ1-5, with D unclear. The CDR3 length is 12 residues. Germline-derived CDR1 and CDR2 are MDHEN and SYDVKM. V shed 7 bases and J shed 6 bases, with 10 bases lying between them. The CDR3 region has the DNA TGTGCCAGCACCTATATGGGTCAGCCCCAGCATTTT. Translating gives CASTYMGQPQHF.

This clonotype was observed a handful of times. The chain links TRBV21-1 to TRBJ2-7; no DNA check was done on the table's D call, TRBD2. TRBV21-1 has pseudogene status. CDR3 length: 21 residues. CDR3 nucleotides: TGTGCCAGCTGCCCCCTACACCGAGGACTAGCGGGAGAAGGGCCAGGGGACGAGCAGTACTTC. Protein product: CASCPLHRGLAGEGPGDEQYF.

The CDR3 bases are TGTGCCAGCAGCCAAGACCCGGGCGGGGGCTTCGACGAGCAGTACTTC. This sequence encodes CASSQDPGGGFDEQYF. The chain carries TRBV3-1 and TRBJ2-7, with a weak D call TRBD2 (7 bases). V dropped 0 bases and J dropped 5 bases, with 17 bases sitting between them. This CDR3 region has 16 residues. The germline V gene has CDR1 LGHDT and CDR2 YNNKEL (reference sequence).

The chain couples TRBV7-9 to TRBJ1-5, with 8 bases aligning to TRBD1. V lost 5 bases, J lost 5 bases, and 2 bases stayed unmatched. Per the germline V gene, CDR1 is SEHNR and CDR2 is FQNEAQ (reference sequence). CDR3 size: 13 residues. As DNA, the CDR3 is TGTGCCAGCAGCGCGACAGGGGATCAGCCCCAGCATTTT. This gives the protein CASSATGDQPQHF.

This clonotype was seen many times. The chain's CDR3 is CSALAGTYEQYF. For the CDR3, the DNA is TGCAGTGCACTAGCGGGAACTTACGAGCAGTACTTC. The V call is TRBV20-1, the J call TRBJ2-7; 10 bases are a match to TRBD2. With V trimmed by 6 bases and J by 4 bases, 3 bases remained unmatched. Per the germline V gene, CDR1 is DFQATT and CDR2 is SNEGSKA (reference sequence). The CDR3 spans 12 residues.

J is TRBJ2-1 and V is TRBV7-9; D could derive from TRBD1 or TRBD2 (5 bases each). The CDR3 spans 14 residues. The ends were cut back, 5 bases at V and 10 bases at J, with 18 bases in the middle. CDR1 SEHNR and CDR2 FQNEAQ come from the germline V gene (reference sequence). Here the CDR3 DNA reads TGTGCCAGCAGCCTCCCGCGAGGGGCTGCCGAGCAGTTCTTC. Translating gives CASSLPRGAAEQFF.

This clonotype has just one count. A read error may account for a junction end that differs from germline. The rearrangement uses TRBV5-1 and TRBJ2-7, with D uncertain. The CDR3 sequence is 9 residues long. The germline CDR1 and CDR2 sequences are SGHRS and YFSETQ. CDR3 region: CPAAYEQYF. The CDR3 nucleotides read TGTCCAGCAGCCTACGAACAGTACTTC.

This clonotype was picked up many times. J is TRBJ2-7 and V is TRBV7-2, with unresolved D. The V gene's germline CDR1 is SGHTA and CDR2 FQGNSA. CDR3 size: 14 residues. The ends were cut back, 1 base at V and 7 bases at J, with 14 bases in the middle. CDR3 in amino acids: CASSLVMTAGEQYF. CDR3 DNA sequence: TGTGCCAGCAGCTTAGTGATGACCGCCGGGGAGCAGTACTTC.

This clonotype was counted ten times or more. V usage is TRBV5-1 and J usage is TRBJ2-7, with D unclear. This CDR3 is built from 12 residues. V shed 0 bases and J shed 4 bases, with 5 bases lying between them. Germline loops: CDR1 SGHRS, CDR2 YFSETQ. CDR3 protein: CASSLGNYEQYF. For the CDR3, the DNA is TGCGCCAGCAGCTTGGGAAATTACGAGCAGTACTTC.

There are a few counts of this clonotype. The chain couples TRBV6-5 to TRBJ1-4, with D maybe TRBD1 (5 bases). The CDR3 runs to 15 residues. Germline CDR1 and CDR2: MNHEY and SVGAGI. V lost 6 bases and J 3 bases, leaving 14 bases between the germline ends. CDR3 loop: CASSLNRGANEKLFF. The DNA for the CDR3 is TGTGCCAGCAGCTTAAACCGGGGGGCTAATGAAAAACTGTTTTTT.

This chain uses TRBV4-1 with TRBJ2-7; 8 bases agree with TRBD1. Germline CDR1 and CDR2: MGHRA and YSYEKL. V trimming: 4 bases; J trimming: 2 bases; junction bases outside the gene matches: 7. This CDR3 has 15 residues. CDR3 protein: CASSPRQGRTYEQYF. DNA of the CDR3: TGCGCCAGCAGCCCTAGACAGGGGAGGACCTACGAGCAGTACTTC.

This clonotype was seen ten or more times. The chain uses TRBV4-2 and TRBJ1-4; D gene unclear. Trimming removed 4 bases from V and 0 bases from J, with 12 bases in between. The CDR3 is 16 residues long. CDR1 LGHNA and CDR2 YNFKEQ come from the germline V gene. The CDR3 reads CASSPARFATNEKLFF. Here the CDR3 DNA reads TGTGCCAGCAGCCCTGCGCGTTTTGCAACTAATGAAAAACTGTTTTTT.

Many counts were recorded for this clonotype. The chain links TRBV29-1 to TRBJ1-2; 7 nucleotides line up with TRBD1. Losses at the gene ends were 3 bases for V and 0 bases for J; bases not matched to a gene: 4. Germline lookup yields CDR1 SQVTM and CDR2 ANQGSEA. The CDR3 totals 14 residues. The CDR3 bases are TGCAGCGTTGACGTGGGACAGACTAACTATGGCTACACCTTC. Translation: CSVDVGQTNYGYTF.

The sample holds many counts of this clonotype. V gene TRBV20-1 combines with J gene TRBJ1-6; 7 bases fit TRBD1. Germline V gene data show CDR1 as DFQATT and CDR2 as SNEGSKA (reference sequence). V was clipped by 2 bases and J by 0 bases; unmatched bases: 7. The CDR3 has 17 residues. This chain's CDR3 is CSARPGQASSYNSPLHF. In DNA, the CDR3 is TGCAGTGCTAGACCAGGACAGGCGAGCTCCTATAATTCACCCCTCCACTTT.

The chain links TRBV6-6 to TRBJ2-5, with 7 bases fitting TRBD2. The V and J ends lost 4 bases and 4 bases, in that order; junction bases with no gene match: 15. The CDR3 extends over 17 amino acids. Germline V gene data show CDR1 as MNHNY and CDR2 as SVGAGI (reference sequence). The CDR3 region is CASSFTPAGTKGETQYF. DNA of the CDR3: TGTGCCAGCAGTTTTACTCCGGCCGGGACTAAGGGAGAGACCCAGTACTTC.

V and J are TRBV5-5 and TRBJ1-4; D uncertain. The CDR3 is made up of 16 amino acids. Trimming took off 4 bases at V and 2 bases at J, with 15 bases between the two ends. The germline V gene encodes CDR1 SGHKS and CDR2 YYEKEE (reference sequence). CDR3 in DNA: TGTGCCAGCAGCCCCGGCCCCCCCGGGACTAATGAAAAACTGTTTTTT. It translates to CASSPGPPGTNEKLFF.

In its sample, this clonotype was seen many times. The CDR3 reads CATSDSGHALQETQYF. CDR3 bases: TGTGCCACCAGTGATTCGGGACACGCTCTCCAAGAGACCCAGTACTTC. The rearrangement links TRBV24-1 to TRBJ2-5; tentative D call: TRBD1 (6 bases). The ends were cut back, 2 bases at V and 1 base at J, with 13 bases in the middle. The CDR3 is made up of 16 amino acids. CDR1 and CDR2 from the germline V gene are KGHDR and SFDVKD.

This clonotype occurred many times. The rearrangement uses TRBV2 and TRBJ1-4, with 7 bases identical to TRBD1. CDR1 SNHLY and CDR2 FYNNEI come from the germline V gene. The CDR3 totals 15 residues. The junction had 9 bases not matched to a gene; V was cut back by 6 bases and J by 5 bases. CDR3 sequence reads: CASSSRTGKNEKLFF. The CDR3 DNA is TGTGCCAGCAGCTCCCGGACAGGAAAAAATGAAAAACTGTTTTTT.

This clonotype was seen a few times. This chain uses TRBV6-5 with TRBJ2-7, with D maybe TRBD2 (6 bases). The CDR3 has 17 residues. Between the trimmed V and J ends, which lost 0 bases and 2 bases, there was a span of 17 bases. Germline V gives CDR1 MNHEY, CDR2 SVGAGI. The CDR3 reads CASSYSIRGILTYEQYF. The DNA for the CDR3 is TGTGCCAGCAGTTACTCGATACGCGGGATATTGACCTACGAGCAGTACTTC.

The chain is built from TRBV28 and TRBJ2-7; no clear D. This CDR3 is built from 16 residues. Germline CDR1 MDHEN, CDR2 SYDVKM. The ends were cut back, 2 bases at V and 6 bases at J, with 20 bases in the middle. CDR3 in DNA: TGTGCCAGCAGTTTAGGGGTTCGGGTGCTCCTCGGCGAGCAGTACTTC. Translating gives CASSLGVRVLLGEQYF. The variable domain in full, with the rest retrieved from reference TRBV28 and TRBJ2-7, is DVKVTQSSRYLVKRTGEKVFLECVQDMDHENMFWYRQDPGLGLRLIYFSYDVKMKEKGDIPEGYSVSREKKERFSLILESASTNQTSMYLCASSLGVRVLLGEQYFGPGTRLTVT.

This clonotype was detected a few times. Here the CDR3 reads CSARTAQETQYF. The DNA of the CDR3 is TGCAGTGCTAGGACCGCTCAAGAGACCCAGTACTTC. The chain joins TRBV20-1 to TRBJ2-5, with D unresolved. The germline V and J ends were trimmed by 3 bases and 2 bases, with 7 bases remaining between them. CDR1 and CDR2 from the germline V gene are DFQATT and SNEGSKA (reference sequence). The CDR3 is made up of 12 amino acids.

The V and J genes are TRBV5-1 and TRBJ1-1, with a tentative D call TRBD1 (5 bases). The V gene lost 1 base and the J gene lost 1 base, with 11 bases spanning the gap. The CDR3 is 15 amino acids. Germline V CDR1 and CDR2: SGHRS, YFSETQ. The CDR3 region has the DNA TGCGCCAGCAGCTTGCGGGACGGGGGGAACACTGAAGCTTTCTTT. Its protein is CASSLRDGGNTEAFF.

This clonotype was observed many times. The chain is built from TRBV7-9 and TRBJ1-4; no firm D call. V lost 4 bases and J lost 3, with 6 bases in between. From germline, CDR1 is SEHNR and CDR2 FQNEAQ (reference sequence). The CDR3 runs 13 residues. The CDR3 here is CASSSSPNEKLFF. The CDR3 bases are TGTGCCAGCAGCTCGAGTCCTAATGAAAAACTGTTTTTT.

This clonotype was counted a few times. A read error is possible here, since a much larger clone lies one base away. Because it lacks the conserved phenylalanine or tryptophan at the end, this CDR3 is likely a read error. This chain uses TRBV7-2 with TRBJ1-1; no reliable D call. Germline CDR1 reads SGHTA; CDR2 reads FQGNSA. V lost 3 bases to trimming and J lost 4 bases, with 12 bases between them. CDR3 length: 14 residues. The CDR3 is CASSLGVGLTEAFL. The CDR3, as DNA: TGTGCCAGCAGCTTGGGAGTGGGCCTCACTGAAGCTTTCCTT.

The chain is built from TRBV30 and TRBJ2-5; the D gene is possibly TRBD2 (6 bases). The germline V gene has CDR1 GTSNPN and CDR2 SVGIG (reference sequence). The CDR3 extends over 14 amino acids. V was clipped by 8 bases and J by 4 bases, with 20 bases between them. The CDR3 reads CARNRRKGLETQYF. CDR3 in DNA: TGTGCCAGGAATCGAAGGAAGGGACTAGAGACCCAGTACTTC.

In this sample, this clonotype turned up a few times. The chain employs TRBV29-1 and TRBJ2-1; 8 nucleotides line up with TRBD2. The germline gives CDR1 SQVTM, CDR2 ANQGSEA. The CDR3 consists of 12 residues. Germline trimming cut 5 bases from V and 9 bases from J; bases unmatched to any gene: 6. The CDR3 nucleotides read TGCAGCGTTTCCGAAAGCGGGAGTGAGCAGTTCTTC. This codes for CSVSESGSEQFF.

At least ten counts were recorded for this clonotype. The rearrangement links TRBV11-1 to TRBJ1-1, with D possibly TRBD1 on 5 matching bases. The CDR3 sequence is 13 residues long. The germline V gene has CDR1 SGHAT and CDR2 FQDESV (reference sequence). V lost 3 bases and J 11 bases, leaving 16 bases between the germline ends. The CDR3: CASSLFPTGDAFF. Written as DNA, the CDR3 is TGTGCCAGCAGCTTGTTTCCGACGGGGGACGCTTTCTTT. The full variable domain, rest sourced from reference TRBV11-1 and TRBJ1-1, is EAEVAQSPRYKITEKSQAVAFWCDPISGHATLYWYRQILGQGPELLVQFQDESVVDDSQLPKDRFSAERLKGVDSTLKIQPAELGDSAMYLCASSLFPTGDAFFGQGTRLTVV.

This chain's CDR3 is CASSLNLVAFF. CDR3 nucleotide sequence: TGTGCCAGCAGCTTAAATTTAGTAGCTTTCTTT. J is TRBJ1-1 and V is TRBV7-9; D unresolved. V was cut by 2 bases and J by 10 bases, with 8 bases left in between. CDR1 SEHNR and CDR2 FQNEAQ come from the germline V gene (reference sequence). This CDR3 has 11 amino acids.

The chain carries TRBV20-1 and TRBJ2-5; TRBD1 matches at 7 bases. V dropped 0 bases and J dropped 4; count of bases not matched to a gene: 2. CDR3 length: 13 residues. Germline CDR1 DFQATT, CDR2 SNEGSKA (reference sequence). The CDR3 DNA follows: TGCAGTGCTAGAGAGGACAGGTCAGAGACCCAGTACTTC. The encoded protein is CSAREDRSETQYF.